A single sample gave rise to the 18 T cell receptor beta chains below, sequenced in a study of blood T cells in healthy people across ages. The second PCR ran roughly 6 to 11 cycles with a sample-barcoded 5' primer and J-beta primers. TCRdb passed the 5' RACE reads through MiXCR, listing each CDR3 protein once. The table lists 780,000 or so distinct CDR3 sequences, more than 55% of them singletons, with around 25% in the top ten. The source material was blood. The receptors were sampled from a man aged 35 to 55 in good health.

The J gene is TRBJ2-1, the V gene TRBV3-1; TRBD2 matches at 11 bases. CDR3 size: 16 residues. J lost 10 bases, V lost 5 bases, and 13 bases had no gene match. The germline V gene has CDR1 LGHDT and CDR2 YNNKEL (reference sequence). CDR3: CASSGRTSGGSREQFF. Written as DNA, the CDR3 is TGTGCCAGCAGCGGCCGTACTAGCGGGGGCAGCCGAGAGCAGTTCTTC.

V gene TRBV20-1 combines with J gene TRBJ2-5; either TRBD1 or TRBD2 may supply D (6 bases each). Germline V gene lookup returns CDR1 DFQATT and CDR2 SNEGSKA (reference sequence). The germline V and J ends were trimmed by 4 bases and 0 bases, with 12 bases remaining between them. This CDR3 comprises 14 residues. The DNA of the CDR3 is TGCAGTGCTAACGGGGGCACGTACCAAGAGACCCAGTACTTC. Protein: CSANGGTYQETQYF.

This clonotype was picked up a small number of times. The CDR3 here is CASSLDRWTETQYF. Here the CDR3 DNA reads TGTGCCAGCAGCTTAGACAGGTGGACTGAGACCCAGTACTTC. The V call is TRBV7-3, the J call TRBJ2-5; possible D gene TRBD1, 6 bases. CDR3 length equals 14 residues. V lost 2 bases to trimming and J lost 5 bases, with 12 bases between them. Germline CDR1 reads SGHTA; CDR2 reads FQGTGA.

There are a few counts of this clonotype. The chain joins TRBV5-6 to TRBJ2-3, with 8 bases fitting TRBD1. The CDR3 runs 15 residues. Looked up from germline, CDR1 is SGHDT and CDR2 is YYEEEE. J lost 4 bases, V lost 1 base, and 5 bases had no gene match. The chain's CDR3 is CASSLRQGASDTQYF. The CDR3 DNA reads TGTGCCAGCAGCTTGCGGCAGGGGGCTTCAGATACGCAGTATTTT.

The V and J genes are TRBV5-1 and TRBJ2-5; D perhaps matches TRBD2 (6 bases). The CDR3 spans 13 residues. In germline, CDR1 is SGHRS, CDR2 YFSETQ. Trimming took off 3 bases at V and 2 bases at J, with 8 bases between the two ends. The CDR3 reads CASSWGLQETQYF. The CDR3 DNA sequence: TGCGCCAGCAGCTGGGGACTTCAAGAGACCCAGTACTTC.

This clonotype has only a few counts. The rearrangement joins TRBV29-1 to TRBJ2-1; 16 bases line up with TRBD2. Losses at the gene ends were 7 bases for V and 4 bases for J; bases not matched to a gene: 4. The germline V gene has CDR1 SQVTM and CDR2 ANQGSEA. The CDR3 has 15 amino acids. In nucleotides, the CDR3 is TGCAGCGCAGGGACTAGCGGGGGGGCTTACAATGAGCAGTTCTTC. Its protein is CSAGTSGGAYNEQFF.

This chain connects TRBV7-9 to TRBJ2-7; 11 bases match TRBD2. This CDR3 spans 14 amino acids. V shed 5 bases, J shed 5 bases, and the junction held 5 bases outside the gene matches. Germline V gene sequence: CDR1 SEHNR, CDR2 FQNEAQ (reference sequence). CDR3: CASSQTSGINEQYF. The DNA of the CDR3 is TGTGCCAGCAGCCAGACTAGCGGGATTAACGAGCAGTACTTC.

As DNA, the CDR3 is TGCAGCGTCATTCAGGGTGTTAAGGGGGAGACCCAGTACTTC. Encoded protein: CSVIQGVKGETQYF. J is TRBJ2-5 and V is TRBV29-1, with a tentative D call TRBD1 (5 bases). Germline V CDR1 and CDR2: SQVTM, ANQGSEA. V was clipped by 6 bases and J by 5 bases, with 19 bases between them. The CDR3 is made up of 14 amino acids.

DNA of the CDR3: TGTGCCAGCAGCCCCCCCGGGCCCAGATGGTACTTC. It encodes CASSPPGPRWYF. This sequence joins TRBV7-2 and TRBJ2-4; D is unclear. Germline CDR1 is SGHTA and CDR2 is FQGNSA. The ends were cut back, 5 bases at V and 15 bases at J, with 17 bases in the middle. The CDR3 is made up of 12 amino acids.

This clonotype was observed a few times. The rearrangement joins TRBV5-1 to TRBJ2-5, with D unresolved. The CDR3 has 11 amino acids. Trimming shortened V by 7 bases and J by 0 bases, and 4 bases separated the two germline ends. Germline values: CDR1 SGHRS, CDR2 YFSETQ. For the CDR3, the DNA is TGCGCCAGCGAGGACCAAGAGACCCAGTACTTC. This sequence encodes CASEDQETQYF.

About this clonotype: At one end, the junction sequence differs from germline, possibly due to a read error. V is TRBV5-1 and J is TRBJ2-3; TRBD2 might be the D (6 bases). The CDR3 is 15 residues long. From germline, CDR1 is SGHRS and CDR2 YFSETQ. The CDR3 nucleotides are TGCACCAGCACCACCGGGAGCAGGGAACGAGATACGCAGTATTTT. The encoded protein is CTSTTGSRERDTQYF.

This clonotype has just a few counts. J is TRBJ2-3 and V is TRBV6-6, with D perhaps being TRBD1 or TRBD2 (6 bases each). V lost 2 bases and J 0 bases, leaving 12 bases between the germline ends. Germline V CDR1 and CDR2: MNHNY, SVGAGI (reference sequence). The CDR3 length is 16 residues. CDR3 amino acids: CASSYARGASTDTQYF. Here the CDR3 DNA reads TGTGCCAGCAGTTACGCGAGGGGGGCGAGCACAGATACGCAGTATTTT.

The V and J genes are TRBV20-1 and TRBJ2-7, with 9 bases that match TRBD2. The length of the CDR3 is 16 residues. V dropped 4 bases and J dropped 3; count of bases not matched to a gene: 13. Germline V gene lookup returns CDR1 DFQATT and CDR2 SNEGSKA (reference sequence). CDR3 coding DNA: TGCAGTGCTACGTCGGGGCGGGAGGGCCCGAACTACGAGCAGTACTTC. Protein product: CSATSGREGPNYEQYF.

V gene TRBV5-1 combines with J gene TRBJ1-4; 8 bases match TRBD1. Germline CDR1 is SGHRS and CDR2 is YFSETQ. Trimming at V came to 3 bases and at J to 8 bases, leaving 6 bases not matched to a gene. This CDR3 comprises 14 residues. CDR3 residues: CASSYTGGYEKLFF. CDR3 DNA: TGCGCCAGCAGCTACACAGGGGGATACGAAAAACTGTTTTTT.

Here the CDR3 DNA reads TGTGCCAGCAGTAGGCTAGCACCCTACAATGAGCAGTTCTTC. Residues: CASSRLAPYNEQFF. The chain has TRBV28 and TRBJ2-1, with D possibly TRBD2 on 5 matching bases. V dropped 5 bases and J dropped 2 bases, with 10 bases sitting between them. This CDR3 region has 14 residues. Germline V gene data show CDR1 as MDHEN and CDR2 as SYDVKM.

This clonotype was detected only a few times. One end of the junction varies from germline; a read error may be responsible. The chain is built from TRBV4-3 and TRBJ2-5; D is undetermined. Germline V lookup: CDR1 LGHNA, CDR2 YSLEER. The CDR3 is 13 residues long. In DNA, the CDR3 is TGCGCCAGTAGCCAAGATCGGTCAGCGCGACAGTACTTC. Protein: CASSQDRSARQYF.

The chain is built from TRBV7-8 and TRBJ2-7; 8 bases are a match to TRBD2. CDR1 and CDR2 from the germline V gene are SGHVS and FQNEAQ. The V segment lost 4 bases and the J segment 0 bases; nucleotides outside the gene matches: 8. The CDR3 sequence is 16 residues long. The CDR3 here is CASSSGTSGPSYEQYF. The CDR3 DNA is TGTGCCAGCAGCTCTGGCACTAGCGGCCCCTCCTACGAGCAGTACTTC.

V is TRBV3-1 and J is TRBJ2-7; D ambiguous. V was cut by 4 bases and J by 5 bases, with 15 bases left in between. The CDR3 extends over 14 amino acids. Germline CDR1 LGHDT, CDR2 YNNKEL (reference sequence). CDR3 nucleotide sequence: TGTGCCAGCAGCCCCCGTGGTAGGGTCCACGAGCAGTACTTC. It codes for CASSPRGRVHEQYF.